This record looks at one T cell receptor (beta chain) sequence and its context. The antigen remains unidentified. This record comes from a study of shared clonotypes between healthy human individuals. Overall study findings and caveats: Among donors, sharing of clonotypes was expected to be affected by sequencing depth. Generally, naive subsets (rather than memory subsets) showed larger estimated richness.

CD8 cells regarded as naive lacked CD45RO, were positively chosen for CCR7, and omitted terminally differentiated effector memory CD45RA+ cells. Only Caucasian adults living in Nashville, Tennessee made up the donor group. The protocol was immunoSEQ multiplex PCR, while the TCRdb copy is restricted to in-frame clones and leaves out a portion. The sample records about 580,000 clones, 95% to 98% being singletons. The CDR3 extends over 16 amino acids. Germline CDR1 and CDR2: SEHNR and FQNEAQ (reference sequence). V gave up 1 base and J gave up 1 base, with 8 bases separating them. The TCR originated in a man in his thirties or forties in good health. Sequencing was done on a sample of naive CD8+ T cells sorted from blood. The rearrangement uses TRBV7-9 and TRBJ2-6, with D maybe TRBD1 (6 bases). CDR3 sequence: CASSLERGSGANVLTF. The CDR3 nucleotides are TGTGCCAGCAGCTTAGAAAGGGGGTCTGGGGCCAACGTCCTGACTTTC.